The 4 T cell receptor beta chains below come from one sample, sequenced in a study of blood T cell repertoires in COVID-19. Libraries were prepared by immunoSEQ multiplex PCR; TCRdb keeps only in-frame clonotypes and omits some of them. The table lists approximately 300,000 clones, 85% to 95% of them singletons. Input material: PBMCs or T cells enriched from blood (not recorded which). Source of these receptors: a woman aged 25 to 39 who had been exposed to COVID-19.

V is TRBV5-1 and J is TRBJ2-7, with D possibly TRBD1 on 5 matching bases. This CDR3 region has 13 residues. V lost 1 base to trimming and J lost 2 bases, with 7 bases between them. The germline gives CDR1 SGHRS, CDR2 YFSETQ. The CDR3 reads CASSLRGTYEQYF. The CDR3 bases are TGCGCCAGCAGCTTGAGGGGAACCTACGAGCAGTACTTC. Full variable domain (outside the CDR3, taken from reference TRBV5-1 and TRBJ2-7): KAGVTQTPRYLIKTRGQQVTLSCSPISGHRSVSWYQQTPGQGLQFLFEYFSETQRNKGNFPGRFSGRQFSNSRSEMNVSTLELGDSALYLCASSLRGTYEQYFGPGTRLTVT.

The rearrangement links TRBV6-5 to TRBJ1-3; D call uncertain. V lost 7 bases and J lost 5, with 18 bases in between. CDR1 and CDR2 from the germline V gene are MNHEY and SVGAGI. CDR3 length equals 15 residues. In DNA form, the CDR3 reads TGTGCCAGCACCACCCTGTGGAAAACTAGAAACACCATATATTTT. Protein product: CASTTLWKTRNTIYF.

V gene TRBV18 combines with J gene TRBJ2-7, with D possibly matching TRBD1 (6 bases). CDR1 KGHSH and CDR2 LQKENI come from the germline V gene. The CDR3 spans 14 residues. The V end was cut by 3 bases, the J end by 2 bases, with 11 bases between. CDR3 sequence: CASSPLDSPYEQYF. The CDR3 coding sequence is TGTGCCAGCTCACCTCTGGACAGTCCCTACGAGCAGTACTTC.

The rearrangement joins TRBV4-1 to TRBJ2-1; 9 nucleotides line up with TRBD2. The CDR3 has 16 amino acids. Unmatched junction bases numbered 5, after V lost 2 bases and J lost 3 bases. Germline V gene data show CDR1 as MGHRA and CDR2 as YSYEKL. The CDR3 reads CASSQIAGVNYNEQFF. The CDR3, as DNA: TGCGCCAGCAGCCAAATAGCGGGGGTCAACTACAATGAGCAGTTCTTC.